These 18 T cell receptor beta chains were sequenced from one sample in a study of regulatory T cells in long-lasting Graves disease. CDR3 regions were amplified by Arm-PCR using iRepertoire HTBI primers to build TCR beta libraries. TCRdb passed the multiplex PCR reads through MiXCR, listing each CDR3 protein once. The sample lists under 400,000 distinct CDR3 sequences, 15% to 20% occurring once. As for time point: newly diagnosed GD, antithyroid drugs for less than 3 months. With RNA extracted from PBMCs as input, the TCR library was made. These same records also appear under a second study, on T cells in Graves' hyperthyroidism and ophthalmopathy.

Sequencing was performed on peripheral blood mononuclear cells (PBMCs), taken at new diagnosis, from a patient treated with antithyroid drugs. All receptors come from a man aged 40-50 years with Graves disease.

This clonotype has ten or more counts. The CDR3 DNA reads as TGTGCCAGCAGTTCGGACAGGGAATATAACTATGGCTACACCTTC. It yields the protein CASSSDREYNYGYTF. V usage is TRBV12-3 or TRBV12-4 and J usage is TRBJ1-2, with 8 nucleotides matching TRBD1. The length of the CDR3 is 15 residues. V dropped 4 bases and J dropped 1; count of bases not matched to a gene: 5.

This clonotype was counted only a few times. This may be a read error, as it is one base from a much larger clone. The rearrangement links TRBV5-1 to TRBJ2-2, with TRBD1 matching 7 bases. This CDR3 comprises 13 residues. The germline CDR1 and CDR2 sequences are SGHRS and YFSETQ. CDR3 protein: CASSSRGSGELVF. The CDR3 DNA reads as TGCGCCAGCAGCTCCAGGGGGTCCGGGGAGCTGGTTTTT. The complete variable domain, with remaining parts taken from reference TRBV5-1 and TRBJ2-2, reads KAGVTQTPRYLIKTRGQQVTLSCSPISGHRSVSWYQQTPGQGLQFLFEYFSETQRNKGNFPGRFSGRQFSNSRSEMNVSTLELGDSALYLCASSSRGSGELVFGEGSRLTVL.

V is TRBV7-2 and J is TRBJ2-1; either TRBD1 or TRBD2 may fit D (5 bases each). CDR3 size: 16 residues. Germline CDR1 is SGHTA and CDR2 is FQGNSA. Between the trimmed V and J ends, which lost 5 bases and 2 bases, there was a span of 16 bases. CDR3 bases: TGTGCCAGCAGCCTACCCCCAGGGACCCCCTACAATGAGCAGTTCTTC. Translating gives CASSLPPGTPYNEQFF.

The CDR3 reads CASSLNLAGGNTGELFF. The DNA for the CDR3 is TGTGCCAGCAGCTTAAACCTAGCGGGGGGTAACACCGGGGAGCTGTTTTTT. The chain joins TRBV7-3 to TRBJ2-2; the match to TRBD2 covers 11 bases. With V trimmed by 1 base and J by 2 bases, 3 bases remained unmatched. Germline CDR1 SGHTA, CDR2 FQGTGA. This CDR3 contains 17 residues.

Details on this clonotype: At one end, the junction sequence differs from germline, possibly due to a read error. The chain has TRBV29-1 and TRBJ2-2, with TRBD2 as a possible D gene (5 bases). CDR1 SQVTM and CDR2 ANQGSEA come from the germline V gene. The CDR3 length is 14 residues. CDR3 sequence: CSVVRACHTGKLFF. CDR3 sequence (DNA): TGCAGTGTGGTCCGGGCGTGTCACACCGGGAAGCTGTTTTTT.

This clonotype was seen more than once but under ten times. The chain carries TRBV9 and TRBJ2-1; D not certain. The germline V and J ends were trimmed by 1 base and 4 bases, with 6 bases remaining between them. Germline V CDR1 and CDR2: SGDLS, YYNGEE. CDR3 length equals 13 residues. CDR3 in amino acids: CASSVLTYNEQFF. CDR3 nucleotides: TGTGCCAGCAGCGTATTGACTTACAATGAGCAGTTCTTC.

This clonotype was found many times. The genes are TRBV27 and TRBJ2-7; D perhaps matches TRBD2 (5 bases). Trimming shortened V by 8 bases and J by 0 bases, and 11 bases separated the two germline ends. Germline-derived CDR1 and CDR2 are MNHEY and SMNVEV (reference sequence). The CDR3 totals 13 residues. The CDR3, as DNA: TGTGCCAGCCGATACAGCGGCTCCTACGAGCAGTACTTC. Its protein is CASRYSGSYEQYF.

This clonotype was seen ten or more times. The rearrangement joins TRBV11-2 to TRBJ2-3; a possible D gene is TRBD2 (6 bases). Per the germline V gene, CDR1 is SGHAT and CDR2 is FQNNGV. The CDR3 consists of 14 residues. Trimming took 7 bases from V and 2 from J, leaving 13 bases between them. The CDR3 loop is CASTRTTYTDTQYF. CDR3 DNA: TGTGCCAGCACCCGGACTACCTACACAGATACGCAGTATTTT.

This clonotype was counted only a few times. This rearrangement joins TRBV5-8 to TRBJ2-3, with TRBD1 matching 7 bases. After removal of 0 bases from V and 5 bases from J, the junction contained 9 bases not matched to a gene. The CDR3 spans 16 residues. The germline gives CDR1 SGHTS, CDR2 YDEGEE. In DNA form, the CDR3 reads TGTGCCAGCAGCTTGGCCGGGCAGGGGGAGATAGATACGCAGTATTTT. Amino acid sequence: CASSLAGQGEIDTQYF.

This clonotype was counted between two and nine times. The genes are TRBV5-1 and TRBJ2-1; D gene unclear. The DNA matches TRBJ2-5 better at its end, which makes the J call doubtful. Germline CDR1 and CDR2: SGHRS and YFSETQ. CDR3 length: 14 amino acids. CDR3 region: CASSSTTAPETQYF. The DNA of the CDR3 is TGCGCCAGCAGCTCAACCACCGCGCCCGAGACCCAGTACTTC.

This clonotype was detected many times. The chain employs TRBV28 and TRBJ2-7, with 9 bases fitting TRBD1. The CDR3 runs to 16 residues. J gave up 7 bases and V 3 bases, and 13 bases lay outside the gene matches. Germline V CDR1 and CDR2: MDHEN, SYDVKM. The CDR3 DNA reads as TGTGCCAGCAGTTTTCCGTGGGGACAGGGCCGGAGGGAGCAGTACTTC. Translated, it gives CASSFPWGQGRREQYF.

This clonotype was observed at least ten times. The junction departs from germline at one end; a sequencing error may be responsible. The V gene is TRBV28, the J gene TRBJ2-1, with D unresolved. The length of the CDR3 is 11 residues. CDR1 and CDR2 from the germline V gene are MDHEN and SYDVKM. The CDR3 DNA follows: TGCGCCAGCAGCTTGATCAATGAGCAGTTCTTC. Encoded protein: CASSLINEQFF.

A few counts support this clonotype. The V call is TRBV27, the J call TRBJ2-2; D is perhaps TRBD1 (6 bases). The CDR3 totals 14 residues. The germline V and J ends were trimmed by 3 bases and 4 bases, with 9 bases remaining between them. Germline CDR1 and CDR2: MNHEY and SMNVEV (reference sequence). CDR3 protein: CASSFGRGTGELFF. DNA of the CDR3: TGTGCCAGCAGTTTCGGCAGGGGCACCGGGGAGCTGTTTTTT.

This clonotype was seen many times. V gene TRBV30 combines with J gene TRBJ2-6; D is undetermined. V was clipped by 5 bases and J by 2 bases, with 10 bases between them. There are 14 residues in the CDR3. The germline V gene has CDR1 GTSNPN and CDR2 SVGIG (reference sequence). The CDR3 bases are TGTGCCTGGTTGGCGGTTCCTGGGGCCAACGTCCTGACTTTC. It specifies CAWLAVPGANVLTF.

V is TRBV4-3 and J is TRBJ1-1; D remains ambiguous. Germline CDR1 is LGHNA and CDR2 is YSLEER. The CDR3 sequence is 14 residues long. Trimming left V 4 bases short and J 11 bases short, with 20 bases between. CDR3 in amino acids: CASSPSGSTPGAFF. The CDR3 DNA follows: TGCGCCAGCAGCCCAAGTGGCAGTACGCCGGGCGCTTTCTTT.

The genes are TRBV4-3 and TRBJ1-3; D gene ambiguous. Trimming cost V 1 base and J 2 bases, with 6 bases left between them. The CDR3 covers 14 residues. The V gene's germline CDR1 is LGHNA and CDR2 YSLEER. CDR3 loop: CASSQAWAGNTIYF. The CDR3 DNA reads TGCGCCAGCAGCCAAGCCTGGGCTGGAAACACCATATATTTT.

V gene TRBV3-1 combines with J gene TRBJ2-3, with 10 bases fitting TRBD2. The V and J ends lost 3 bases and 4 bases, in that order; junction bases with no gene match: 13. The germline V gene has CDR1 LGHDT and CDR2 YNNKEL (reference sequence). CDR3 length: 18 amino acids. CDR3 in DNA: TGTGCCAGCAGCCAGAGGGGTAGCGGGGGGCCCGGGGCAGATACGCAGTATTTT. Translating gives CASSQRGSGGPGADTQYF.

This clonotype appeared many times. V and J are TRBV20-1 and TRBJ2-1; D is ambiguous. V gave up 3 bases and J gave up 5 bases, with 14 bases separating them. The CDR3 spans 14 residues. Germline CDR1 reads DFQATT; CDR2 reads SNEGSKA (reference sequence). CDR3 bases: TGCAGTGCTAGTGTCCACCTTAAACACAATGAGCAGTTCTTC. This encodes CSASVHLKHNEQFF.